This T cell receptor beta chain was recorded in a study of identical twins. Study-level findings and limits: Compared with unrelated sharing, twin-shared out-of-frame alpha sequences had more low-probability sequences.

In this sample, this clonotype turned up a few times. Its target is unknown. TCRdb processed the 5' RACE reads anew with MiXCR; each CDR3 protein has one entry. This table has about 790,000 distinct CDR3 sequences, approximately 18% appearing once. The CDR3 is 14 amino acids. The V end was cut by 3 bases, the J end by 4 bases, with 10 bases between. Germline CDR1 is MNHNS and CDR2 is SASEGT. These data were also filed under a second study, of T cells expressing NK-cell markers. That paper notes: CD8+ T cells in more than five donors included dominant NKG2C+ clonotypes at roughly 1.0-7.5%.

The sample comprised PBMCs. The rearrangement joins TRBV6-1 to TRBJ2-1; D not resolved. The sequence was obtained from a woman under 30 in good health. The CDR3 DNA follows: TGTGCCAGCAGTGATTTTTTAGGTTACAATGAGCAGTTCTTC. Translation gives CASSDFLGYNEQFF.